One sample yielded the 28 T cell receptor beta chains listed below, sequenced in a study of T-cell memory formation after mild COVID-19 listed by TCRdb under 2021. Library construction relied on 5' RACE. Sequenced on an Illumina NovaSeq 6000. The public reads were reanalyzed by TCRdb: fastp trimming at Q25, MiXCR alignment, in-frame beta chains only. Each record represents a unique CDR3 protein, reported with the most common genes and DNA among its rows. Recorded for this sample are 85,000 to 130,000 distinct CDR3 sequences; about 15% of them occurred a single time. 28% of the sample lies in the top ten. Material for sequencing was PBMCs or a T cell subset sorted from them (not recorded which). The receptors derive from an adult woman who had mild COVID-19 (a few samples of this study predate the infection). The sample titles of this study are shuffled in the database, so cell type and time point are left out; the donor was told from shared clones.

This clonotype was seen a handful of times. In nucleotides, the CDR3 is TGTGCCAGCAGCGCCGGACTCCGCGAAGGAGAAAAACTGTTTTTT. Translating gives CASSAGLREGEKLFF. The V and J genes are TRBV7-9 and TRBJ1-4; no clear D. Trimming shortened V by 5 bases and J by 8 bases, and 18 bases separated the two germline ends. The CDR3 totals 15 residues. Germline CDR1 and CDR2: SEHNR and FQNEAQ (reference sequence).

V usage is TRBV4-1 and J usage is TRBJ1-1; D is possibly TRBD1 (6 bases). Per the germline V gene, CDR1 is MGHRA and CDR2 is YSYEKL. Trimming removed 0 bases at V and 1 base at J, with 9 bases between. The length of the CDR3 is 15 residues. In DNA form, the CDR3 reads TGCGCCAGCAGCCAAGACGGACAGCAGAACACTGAAGCTTTCTTT. Translated, it gives CASSQDGQQNTEAFF.

V and J are TRBV12-5 and TRBJ1-6; TRBD1 is a possible D gene (5 bases). In germline, CDR1 is LGHNT, CDR2 FRNRAP. CDR3 length: 16 residues. V was shortened by 5 bases and J by 7 bases, with 18 bases between the two germline ends. Here the CDR3 reads CASGQPGTRGNSPLHF. The CDR3 nucleotides are TGTGCTAGTGGTCAACCTGGGACCCGAGGGAATTCACCCCTCCACTTT.

The gene calls are TRBV7-9 and TRBJ2-1, with TRBD2 matching 8 bases. J gave up 4 bases and V 4 bases, and 6 bases lay outside the gene matches. Germline CDR1 SEHNR, CDR2 FQNEAQ (reference sequence). The CDR3 is made up of 15 amino acids. In DNA form, the CDR3 reads TGTGCCAGCAGCTCAGTAGCGGGGCTATACAATGAGCAGTTCTTC. This sequence encodes CASSSVAGLYNEQFF. Full variable domain (outside the CDR3, taken from reference TRBV7-9 and TRBJ2-1): DTGVSQNPRHKITKRGQNVTFRCDPISEHNRLYWYRQTLGQGPEFLTYFQNEAQLEKSRLLSDRFSAERPKGSFSTLEIQRTEQGDSAMYLCASSSVAGLYNEQFFGPGTRLTVL.

This clonotype has more than one count but fewer than ten. The V call is TRBV11-3, the J call TRBJ2-1; tentative D call: TRBD2 (7 bases). This CDR3 has 15 amino acids. Per germline, CDR1 SGHNT and CDR2 YENEEA. V lost 6 bases and J lost 1, with 13 bases in between. This chain's CDR3 is CASRWGGTSYNEQFF. The CDR3, as DNA: TGTGCCAGCAGATGGGGGGGGACATCCTACAATGAGCAGTTCTTC.

The chain recombines TRBV7-9 with TRBJ1-5; TRBD1 matches at 7 bases. The germline V gene encodes CDR1 SEHNR and CDR2 FQNEAQ (reference sequence). V was clipped by 5 bases and J by 7 bases; unmatched bases: 8. This CDR3 spans 14 amino acids. This CDR3 is CASSMTGYGQPQHF. CDR3 DNA: TGTGCCAGCAGCATGACAGGGTATGGGCAGCCCCAGCATTTT.

The chain joins TRBV7-2 to TRBJ2-3, with D unresolved. V was clipped by 2 bases and J by 6 bases, with 12 bases between them. The CDR3 extends over 14 amino acids. In germline, CDR1 is SGHTA, CDR2 FQGNSA. Here the CDR3 reads CASSLRRSGDTQYF. The CDR3 DNA sequence: TGTGCCAGCAGCTTAAGGAGATCCGGGGATACGCAGTATTTT.

This clonotype was detected a few times. The J gene is TRBJ1-2, the V gene TRBV29-1; D might be TRBD1 (6 bases). Trimming removed 2 bases from V and 8 bases from J, with 12 bases in between. Germline V gives CDR1 SQVTM, CDR2 ANQGSEA. This CDR3 comprises 12 residues. The CDR3 DNA sequence: TGCAGCGTTGAATCAGGGGCGTGGGGCTACACCTTC. Its translation: CSVESGAWGYTF.

The rearrangement joins TRBV7-8 to TRBJ2-1; D possibly uses TRBD1 or TRBD2 (5 bases each). This CDR3 contains 13 residues. In germline, CDR1 is SGHVS, CDR2 FQNEAQ. Trimming pared 4 bases from V and 6 bases from J, leaving 10 bases between. The DNA of the CDR3 is TGTGCCAGCAGCTCTCGAGGGACCAATGAGCAGTTCTTC. It codes for CASSSRGTNEQFF.

The rearrangement joins TRBV9 to TRBJ1-1; 7 bases map to TRBD1. Germline V gene lookup returns CDR1 SGDLS and CDR2 YYNGEE. The CDR3 is 14 amino acids. J lost 7 bases, V lost 0 bases, and 6 bases had no gene match. This chain's CDR3 is CASSVVSQGDEAFF. The CDR3 nucleotides are TGTGCCAGCAGCGTAGTTTCTCAGGGGGATGAAGCTTTCTTT. Looking up the rest from reference TRBV9 and TRBJ1-1 gives the full variable domain: DSGVTQTPKHLITATGQRVTLRCSPRSGDLSVYWYQQSLDQGLQFLIQYYNGEERAKGNILERFSAQQFPDLHSELNLSSLELGDSALYFCASSVVSQGDEAFFGQGTRLTVV.

The rearrangement joins TRBV12-3 or TRBV12-4 to TRBJ2-3; the match to TRBD2 covers 9 bases. After removal of 4 bases from V and 4 bases from J, the junction contained 9 bases not matched to a gene. The CDR3 loop spans 16 amino acids. The chain's CDR3 is CASSYSSGRLADTQYF. DNA of the CDR3: TGTGCCAGCAGTTACAGTAGCGGGAGACTCGCAGATACGCAGTATTTT.

The chain is built from TRBV11-2 and TRBJ1-1, with D hard to call. CDR1 SGHAT and CDR2 FQNNGV come from the germline V gene. The V end was cut by 1 base, the J end by 4 bases, with 10 bases between. This CDR3 has 14 residues. The CDR3 protein is CASSLGGSVTEAFF. The DNA of the CDR3 is TGTGCCAGCAGCTTAGGAGGTTCGGTCACTGAAGCTTTCTTT.

Many counts were recorded for this clonotype. The genes are TRBV20-1 and TRBJ2-3; D gene unclear. The CDR3 covers 12 residues. Trimming cost V 3 bases and J 9 bases, with 13 bases left between them. Germline V gives CDR1 DFQATT, CDR2 SNEGSKA (reference sequence). CDR3 residues: CSASGPAGTQYF. CDR3 bases: TGCAGTGCTAGCGGGCCCGCCGGGACGCAGTATTTT.

The rearrangement joins TRBV3-1 to TRBJ2-7, with D perhaps TRBD1 (7 bases). Trimming shortened V by 4 bases and J by 1 base, and 14 bases separated the two germline ends. The CDR3 totals 15 residues. Germline values: CDR1 LGHDT, CDR2 YNNKEL (reference sequence). The CDR3 is CASSPVSGGSYEQYF. In DNA, the CDR3 is TGTGCCAGCAGCCCGGTCTCAGGGGGGTCCTACGAGCAGTACTTC.

The chain has TRBV7-9 and TRBJ2-1; tentatively, D is TRBD2 (6 bases). The germline V and J ends were trimmed by 5 bases and 7 bases, with 12 bases remaining between them. Per the germline V gene, CDR1 is SEHNR and CDR2 is FQNEAQ (reference sequence). The CDR3 runs 13 residues. The CDR3 DNA follows: TGTGCCAGCAGCCCCCGGGGGTCGAATGAGCAGTTCTTC. Amino acid sequence: CASSPRGSNEQFF.

This clonotype occurred many times. The rearrangement links TRBV7-3 to TRBJ2-3; D unclear. Germline-derived CDR1 and CDR2 are SGHTA and FQGTGA. The germline V and J ends were trimmed by 5 bases and 0 bases, with 6 bases remaining between them. The CDR3 is 13 residues long. The CDR3, as DNA: TGTGCCAGCAGCCCCCCTAGCACAGATACGCAGTATTTT. Translated: CASSPPSTDTQYF.

The CDR3 region has the DNA TGTGCCAGCAGTTACGGGCTAGCGTATGCTAACGGGAATGAGCAGTTCTTC. Protein product: CASSYGLAYANGNEQFF. The rearrangement uses TRBV6-5 and TRBJ2-1, with a tentative D call TRBD2 (6 bases). The CDR3 extends over 17 amino acids. In germline, CDR1 is MNHEY, CDR2 SVGAGI. The V end lost 2 bases, the J end lost 7 bases, and 21 bases lay between the germline ends.

This clonotype has just a few counts. The gene calls are TRBV12-3 or TRBV12-4 and TRBJ2-3; tentative D call: TRBD2 (5 bases). V was clipped by 3 bases and J by 2 bases, with 18 bases between them. This CDR3 comprises 17 residues. CDR3 loop: CASSFELAGRLTDTQYF. The CDR3 coding sequence is TGTGCCAGCAGTTTTGAGTTGGCGGGTCGGCTCACAGATACGCAGTATTTT.

V and J are TRBV6-2 or TRBV6-3 and TRBJ2-3; D not resolved. CDR3 length equals 12 residues. Trimming shortened V by 7 bases and J by 2 bases, and 7 bases separated the two germline ends. Germline V gives CDR1 MNHEY, CDR2 SVGEGT. The CDR3 is CASTLTTDTQYF. CDR3 sequence (DNA): TGTGCCAGCACGCTCACCACAGATACGCAGTATTTT.

At least ten counts were recorded for this clonotype. The CDR3 protein is CASSLAGTGAYEQYF. DNA of the CDR3: TGCGCCAGCAGCTTGGCAGGGACAGGGGCCTACGAGCAGTACTTC. The chain links TRBV5-1 to TRBJ2-7; 10 bases are shared with TRBD1. J lost 2 bases, V lost 0 bases, and 2 bases had no gene match. The CDR3 loop spans 15 amino acids. Germline CDR1 is SGHRS and CDR2 is YFSETQ.

The chain carries TRBV6-4 and TRBJ2-2; a possible D gene is TRBD1 (6 bases). V was trimmed by 0 bases and J by 7 bases, leaving 12 bases between them. Germline V gene lookup returns CDR1 MRHNA and CDR2 SNTAGT. The CDR3 totals 15 residues. CDR3 bases: TGTGCCAGCAGTGACTCAGCAGGGGATCACGGGGAGCTGTTTTTT. Encoded protein: CASSDSAGDHGELFF.

This clonotype has a handful of counts. V gene TRBV2 combines with J gene TRBJ2-3, with 10 nucleotides matching TRBD2. Trimming took 2 bases from V and 6 from J; bases not matched to a gene: 5. The CDR3 is made up of 15 amino acids. Germline CDR1 SNHLY, CDR2 FYNNEI. The CDR3 protein is CASSEFSGRLDTQYF. CDR3 nucleotide sequence: TGTGCCAGCAGTGAATTTAGCGGGAGGTTGGATACGCAGTATTTT.

This chain uses TRBV11-3 with TRBJ2-7; D may be TRBD1 or TRBD2 (5 bases each). The germline V and J ends were trimmed by 0 bases and 3 bases, with 12 bases remaining between them. Germline assignment: CDR1 SGHNT and CDR2 YENEEA. The CDR3 loop spans 15 amino acids. The CDR3 DNA reads TGTGCCAGCAGCTTAGATGGCTCGGGGCTCTACGAGCAGTACTTC. It yields the protein CASSLDGSGLYEQYF.

The genes are TRBV29-1 and TRBJ2-7; D may be TRBD1 (5 bases). CDR1 SQVTM and CDR2 ANQGSEA come from the germline V gene. The CDR3 has 14 amino acids. Between the trimmed V and J ends, which lost 1 base and 2 bases, there was a span of 12 bases. For the CDR3, the DNA is TGCAGCGTTGAAGTAGGGGCGGACCCCTACGAGCAGTACTTC. Amino acids: CSVEVGADPYEQYF.

This clonotype has at least ten counts. The chain couples TRBV5-1 to TRBJ2-7; D not certain. The germline V gene encodes CDR1 SGHRS and CDR2 YFSETQ. V dropped 0 bases and J dropped 1 base, with 8 bases sitting between them. The length of the CDR3 is 14 residues. This chain's CDR3 is CASSLGAASYEQYF. The CDR3 region has the DNA TGCGCCAGCAGCTTGGGGGCAGCTTCCTACGAGCAGTACTTC.

This clonotype was seen only a few times. The V gene is TRBV10-3, the J gene TRBJ2-5; the D is unclear. This CDR3 region has 15 residues. The V gene's germline CDR1 is ENHRY and CDR2 SYGVKD. Trimming stripped 2 bases from V and 3 bases from J, with 13 bases between. The CDR3 here is CAISEVIWQKETQYF. CDR3 coding DNA: TGTGCCATCAGTGAGGTAATCTGGCAGAAAGAGACCCAGTACTTC.

The chain carries TRBV11-2 and TRBJ2-2; 8 nucleotides agree with TRBD1. From germline, CDR1 is SGHAT and CDR2 FQNNGV. The CDR3 extends over 16 amino acids. V lost 3 bases, J lost 1 base, and 4 bases stayed unmatched. The CDR3 region has the DNA TGTGCCAGCAGCTTGCAGGGGGCTTGGAACACCGGGGAGCTGTTTTTT. It specifies CASSLQGAWNTGELFF. The whole variable domain, remainder taken from reference TRBV11-2 and TRBJ2-2, is EAGVAQSPRYKIIEKRQSVAFWCNPISGHATLYWYQQILGQGPKLLIQFQNNGVVDDSQLPKDRFSAERLKGVDSTLKIQPAKLEDSAVYLCASSLQGAWNTGELFFGEGSRLTVL.

This clonotype has only a few counts. The V call is TRBV3-1, the J call TRBJ2-7, with unresolved D. This CDR3 has 14 amino acids. V dropped 0 bases and J dropped 0 bases, with 6 bases sitting between them. CDR1 is LGHDT, CDR2 YNNKEL, per germline (reference sequence). The CDR3 nucleotides read TGTGCCAGCAGCCAAGATACGCTCTCCTACGAGCAGTACTTC. Translating gives CASSQDTLSYEQYF.